This T cell receptor beta chain was sequenced in a study of early T cells in non-severe SARS-CoV-2 infection. The CDR3 spans 13 residues. Germline V gives CDR1 DFQATT, CDR2 SNEGSKA (reference sequence). V lost 3 bases, J lost 3 bases, and 11 bases lay in between. Unique molecular identifiers tagged individual cDNA molecules. TCRdb independently ran MiXCR on the 5' RACE reads; one entry per CDR3 protein. The repertoire has tens of thousands of distinct CDR3 sequences, 9.5% to 13% of them found once; the top ten carry roughly a tenth. The genes are TRBV20-1 and TRBJ2-5, with unresolved D. The TCR comes from an adult who was a healthcare worker with PCR-confirmed SARS-CoV-2 infection or an uninfected control (not recorded which). The sequenced sample consisted of whole blood. Here the CDR3 reads CSASRGSKETQYF. In DNA, the CDR3 is TGCAGTGCTAGTCGAGGCAGTAAAGAGACCCAGTACTTC.